Presented here are 19 T cell receptor beta chains from one specimen sequenced in a study of T cells in Graves' hyperthyroidism and ophthalmopathy. Researchers took RNA transcripts and amplified the TCR beta CDR3 regions from them. HTBI primers drove first-round RT-PCR of the TCR CDR3. TCRdb re-called the multiplex PCR reads through MiXCR, storing one row per CDR3 protein. The repertoire holds hundreds of thousands of distinct CDR3 sequences, with about 15% as singletons. Sequencing was carried out using blood. Every receptor here comes from a woman under 40 with Graves' hyperthyroidism.

This clonotype was found many times. V usage is TRBV7-8 and J usage is TRBJ2-5; D not resolved. The CDR3 loop spans 17 amino acids. Between the trimmed V and J ends, which lost 2 bases and 0 bases, there was a span of 16 bases. Germline CDR1 and CDR2: SGHVS and FQNEAQ. The CDR3 spells CASSLLEGAPYQETQYF. CDR3 DNA: TGTGCCAGCAGCTTACTTGAAGGAGCGCCGTACCAAGAGACCCAGTACTTC. Filled out from reference TRBV7-8 and TRBJ2-5, the complete variable domain reads GAGVSQSPRYKVAKRGQDVALRCDPISGHVSLFWYQQALGQGPEFLTYFQNEAQLDKSGLPSDRFFAERPEGSVSTLKIQRTQQEDSAVYLCASSLLEGAPYQETQYFGPGTRLLVL.

This clonotype occurred many times. The chain links TRBV29-1 to TRBJ2-7, with no clear D. The CDR3 contains 11 residues. Germline V gives CDR1 SQVTM, CDR2 ANQGSEA. Trimming took off 5 bases at V and 6 bases at J, with 11 bases between the two ends. CDR3 loop: CSVTTSGEQYF. The CDR3 DNA reads TGCAGCGTTACAACATCGGGCGAGCAGTACTTC.

The table lists this clonotype with many counts. This rearrangement joins TRBV28 to TRBJ1-2; D unclear. CDR3 length equals 12 residues. The V gene lost 5 bases and the J gene lost 8 bases, with 12 bases spanning the gap. Germline V gene sequence: CDR1 MDHEN, CDR2 SYDVKM. The CDR3 DNA follows: TGTGCCAGCAGTCCACCGTTCTGGGGCTACACCTTC. This gives the protein CASSPPFWGYTF.

This clonotype was picked up a small number of times. The V call is TRBV9, the J call TRBJ2-7, with D perhaps matching TRBD1 (6 bases). V dropped 0 bases and J dropped 6 bases, with 10 bases sitting between them. Germline-derived CDR1 and CDR2 are SGDLS and YYNGEE. The length of the CDR3 is 13 residues. The CDR3 reads CASSVGVGGEQYF. The CDR3 nucleotides are TGTGCCAGCAGCGTAGGTGTAGGGGGCGAGCAGTACTTC.

This clonotype appeared a few times. The rearrangement links TRBV9 to TRBJ2-7; 10 bases are a match to TRBD2. J lost 6 bases, V lost 2 bases, and 11 bases had no gene match. Germline CDR1 SGDLS, CDR2 YYNGEE. The CDR3 runs 16 residues. CDR3 nucleotides: TGTGCCAGCAGCGTTGAGTCAGGGCTAGCGGGGGCCGAGCAGTACTTC. Protein product: CASSVESGLAGAEQYF.

The V call is TRBV7-8, the J call TRBJ2-7; D is perhaps TRBD1 (6 bases). The CDR3 totals 17 residues. Germline V CDR1 and CDR2: SGHVS, FQNEAQ. V was shortened by 5 bases and J by 4 bases, with 24 bases between the two germline ends. The CDR3 region has the DNA TGTGCCAGCAGCCTACCAAGGAAACAGGGATTGTTTTACGAGCAGTACTTC. Protein: CASSLPRKQGLFYEQYF.

This clonotype was counted at least ten times. The chain employs TRBV7-3 and TRBJ2-7, with D hard to call. Per germline, CDR1 SGHTA and CDR2 FQGTGA. The germline V and J ends were trimmed by 5 bases and 7 bases, with 18 bases remaining between them. The CDR3 runs to 14 residues. In DNA form, the CDR3 reads TGTGCCAGCAGCCCAGGAGCAGGCGTGGGAGAGCAGTACTTC. It is translated as CASSPGAGVGEQYF.

This clonotype was observed at least ten times. The chain is built from TRBV7-2 and TRBJ1-5, with unresolved D. Germline V CDR1 and CDR2: SGHTA, FQGNSA. The CDR3 spans 17 residues. Trimming removed 5 bases from V and 7 bases from J, with 24 bases in between. The CDR3 loop reads CASSTHGRVRAEQPQHF. The CDR3 nucleotides read TGTGCCAGCAGCACCCACGGGAGGGTCCGGGCCGAACAGCCCCAGCATTTT.

The V and J genes are TRBV18 and TRBJ2-2; 7 nucleotides match TRBD1. From germline, CDR1 is KGHSH and CDR2 LQKENI. The CDR3 contains 17 residues. The junction had 10 bases not matched to a gene; V was cut back by 3 bases and J by 3 bases. DNA for the CDR3: TGTGCCAGCTCACCTATCCCCGTCCAGGGGGACACCGGGGAGCTGTTTTTT. As protein: CASSPIPVQGDTGELFF.

This clonotype was recorded many times. V is TRBV28 and J is TRBJ2-7, with unresolved D. Germline V CDR1 and CDR2: MDHEN, SYDVKM. V lost 6 bases and J 4 bases, leaving 13 bases between the germline ends. The CDR3 has 13 amino acids. CDR3 DNA: TGTGCCAGCAGGACCCAAAAGCCATACGAGCAGTACTTC. Amino acid sequence: CASRTQKPYEQYF.

This clonotype was seen a few times. The CDR3 here is CAWSEKGGKLFF. The CDR3 region has the DNA TGTGCCTGGAGTGAGAAAGGAGGGAAACTGTTTTTT. V gene TRBV30 combines with J gene TRBJ1-4; no firm D call. Deletions cut 1 base from V and 11 bases from J, with 11 bases between. There are 12 residues in the CDR3. CDR1 and CDR2 (germline): GTSNPN, SVGIG (reference sequence).

This chain connects TRBV24-1 to TRBJ2-5; D perhaps matches TRBD1 (6 bases). The CDR3 extends over 15 amino acids. V was clipped by 4 bases and J by 5 bases, with 16 bases between them. Germline CDR1 and CDR2: KGHDR and SFDVKD. CDR3 protein: CATSEGDIKGETQYF. In nucleotides, the CDR3 is TGTGCCACCAGTGAGGGGGACATTAAAGGGGAGACCCAGTACTTC.

This clonotype was seen many times. This chain joins TRBV20-1 and TRBJ2-1; 12 bases fit TRBD2. The germline gives CDR1 DFQATT, CDR2 SNEGSKA (reference sequence). V was pared by 0 bases and J by 7 bases, with 4 bases of the junction left unmatched. The CDR3 totals 15 residues. CDR3 in DNA: TGCAGTGCTAGAGATCAAACTAGCGGGAGGAATGAGCAGTTCTTC. As protein: CSARDQTSGRNEQFF.

This clonotype was seen a handful of times. The chain carries TRBV19 and TRBJ2-7; D is possibly TRBD2 (6 bases). The CDR3 covers 14 residues. V lost 4 bases and J lost 4, with 14 bases in between. Germline assignment: CDR1 LNHDA and CDR2 SQIVND (reference sequence). DNA of the CDR3: TGTGCCAGTAGTAGCCTAGCGATGGGGTACGAGCAGTACTTC. Translation: CASSSLAMGYEQYF.

The gene calls are TRBV3-1 and TRBJ2-4, with 9 bases aligning to TRBD2. Germline loops: CDR1 LGHDT, CDR2 YNNKEL (reference sequence). V gave up 4 bases and J gave up 1 base; unmatched junction bases: 2. The CDR3 sequence is 15 residues long. The CDR3: CASSRLAEAKNIQYF. The CDR3 DNA is TGTGCCAGCAGCCGACTAGCGGAGGCCAAAAACATTCAGTACTTC.

The chain's CDR3 is CAITPSGSSYEQYF. DNA of the CDR3: TGTGCCATCACCCCCAGCGGGAGCTCCTACGAGCAGTACTTC. This chain connects TRBV10-3 to TRBJ2-7; 8 bases align to TRBD2. Germline V gene sequence: CDR1 ENHRY, CDR2 SYGVKD. The CDR3 extends over 14 amino acids. With 7 bases clipped from V and 0 bases from J, the junction kept 5 bases outside the gene matches.

This chain uses TRBV28 with TRBJ2-3; TRBD2 matches at 14 bases. This CDR3 is built from 15 residues. Germline loops: CDR1 MDHEN, CDR2 SYDVKM. V dropped 11 bases and J dropped 6; count of bases not matched to a gene: 10. CDR3 sequence (DNA): TGTGCCTGTCAGACTAGCGGGAGGGGGAAGGATACGCAGTATTTT. It specifies CACQTSGRGKDTQYF.

This sequence joins TRBV20-1 and TRBJ2-7, with TRBD1 identical over 7 bases. The CDR3 totals 15 residues. Germline trimming cut 2 bases from V and 0 bases from J; bases unmatched to any gene: 7. Germline lookup yields CDR1 DFQATT and CDR2 SNEGSKA (reference sequence). CDR3 region: CSARTGEKSSYEQYF. CDR3 DNA sequence: TGCAGTGCTAGAACAGGGGAGAAGAGCTCCTACGAGCAGTACTTC.

This rearrangement joins TRBV4-2 to TRBJ1-2; no firm D call. The CDR3 is 14 residues long. The germline V gene encodes CDR1 LGHNA and CDR2 YNFKEQ. V gave up 1 base and J gave up 5 bases, with 11 bases separating them. The CDR3 reads CASSQGVAEYGYTF. CDR3 DNA: TGTGCCAGCAGCCAAGGAGTGGCGGAGTATGGCTACACCTTC.